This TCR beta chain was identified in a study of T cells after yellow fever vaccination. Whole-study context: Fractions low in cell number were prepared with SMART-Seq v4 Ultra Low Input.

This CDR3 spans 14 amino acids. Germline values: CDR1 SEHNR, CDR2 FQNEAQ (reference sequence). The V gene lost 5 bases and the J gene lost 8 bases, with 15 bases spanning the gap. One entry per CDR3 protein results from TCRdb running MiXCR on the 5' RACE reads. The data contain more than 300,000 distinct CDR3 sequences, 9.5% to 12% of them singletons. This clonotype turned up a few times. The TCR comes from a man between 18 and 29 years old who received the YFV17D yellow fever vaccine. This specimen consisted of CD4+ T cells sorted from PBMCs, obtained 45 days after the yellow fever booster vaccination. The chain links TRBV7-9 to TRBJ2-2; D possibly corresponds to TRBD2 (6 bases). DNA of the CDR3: TGTGCCAGCAGCGTATTTAGCGGATCAGGGGAGCTGTTTTTT. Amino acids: CASSVFSGSGELFF. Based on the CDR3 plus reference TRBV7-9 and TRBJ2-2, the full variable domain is DTGVSQNPRHKITKRGQNVTFRCDPISEHNRLYWYRQTLGQGPEFLTYFQNEAQLEKSRLLSDRFSAERPKGSFSTLEIQRTEQGDSAMYLCASSVFSGSGELFFGEGSRLTVL.